A single TCR beta chain is shown here with its context. Its target is unknown. The record originates from a study of cytomegalovirus exposure and HLA in healthy donors. Findings of the study overall: Presence/absence analyses treated sequencing depth as roughly uniform across donors. In an earlier analysis, most TCR beta V segments were productive about 90% or about 30% of the time. Using a false discovery rate of 0.05, a later analysis showed that 16,951 TCR beta sequences were associated with HLA alleles.

V was clipped by 3 bases and J by 3 bases; unmatched bases: 8. Germline lookup yields CDR1 SEHNR and CDR2 FQNEAQ (reference sequence). The CDR3 has 17 residues. The PCR ran on 60 Vbeta and 13 Jbeta primers. TCRdb's copy holds only in-frame clones and misses some; the assay was immunoSEQ multiplex PCR. Among about 170,000 clones listed, under 80% were seen once. This rearrangement joins TRBV7-9 to TRBJ2-2, with TRBD2 identical over 9 bases. This clonotype was sampled from a female donor in good health and CMV-seronegative. Sequenced input: PBMCs. The CDR3 region is CASSLAGGILYTGELFF. DNA of the CDR3: TGTGCCAGCAGCTTGGCGGGAGGGATTCTATACACCGGGGAGCTGTTTTTT.